This TCR beta chain comes out of a study of blood T cell repertoires in COVID-19. Study summary: Samples of COVID-19 (acute and convalescent) were obtained from the United States, Italy and Spain. Nucleic acid was either cDNA or gDNA, and it came from T cells, B-cell-depleted T cells, or PBMCs.

The authors' processing: Estimation of nucleated cell counts was performed using reference gene primer amplification. Profiled with immunoSEQ multiplex PCR; TCRdb holds only in-frame clones, not every one. V and J calls and clone size come straight from that table; D and trimming were deduced from the DNA. The sample has fewer than 250,000 clones; about nine tenths are singletons. This CDR3 has 17 residues. Trimming left V 1 base short and J 4 bases short, with 17 bases between. In germline, CDR1 is SEHNR, CDR2 FQNEAQ (reference sequence). The sequence was collected from a man younger than 40 with COVID-19, enrolled during active disease. Input material: peripheral blood. V gene TRBV7-9 combines with J gene TRBJ1-3; tentatively, D is TRBD1 (5 bases). CDR3 residues: CASSLVSGGIPGNTIYF. The CDR3 DNA is TGTGCCAGCAGCTTAGTATCGGGGGGGATCCCCGGAAACACCATATATTTT. The whole variable domain, filled in from reference TRBV7-9 and TRBJ1-3, reads DTGVSQNPRHKITKRGQNVTFRCDPISEHNRLYWYRQTLGQGPEFLTYFQNEAQLEKSRLLSDRFSAERPKGSFSTLEIQRTEQGDSAMYLCASSLVSGGIPGNTIYFGEGSWLTVV.